A selection of T cell receptor beta chains follows, all from one sample in a study of blood T cell repertoires in COVID-19. Method: immunoSEQ multiplex PCR; TCRdb's copy keeps in-frame clones and lacks some. This sample has about 220,000 clones, with roughly 90% found just once. Source material: PBMCs or T cells enriched from blood (not recorded which). Receptors originate from a woman in her twenties or thirties who had recovered from COVID-19. Both conserved end residues are part of each CDR3. The D gene is left open where the match is weak. Part of the rows lack a size; the others show once, few, many or a class for expanded clones.

J: TRBJ1-3; D: TRBD1; length: 15; V: TRBV14; size: .; DNA: TGTGCCAGCAGCCCGCACAGGGGCTCTGGAAACACCATATATTTT; CDR3: CASSPHRGSGNTIYF
J: TRBJ1-5; D: TRBD1; length: 13; V: TRBV12-3/TRBV12-4; size: .; DNA: TGTGCCAGCAACGACAGGGGGAGTCAGCCCCAGCATTTT; CDR3: CASNDRGSQPQHF
J: TRBJ2-3; D: TRBD2; length: 17; V: TRBV7-7; size: .; DNA: TGTGCTAGCAGCCAAAAGGCCCTAGCGGGGGGCACAGATACGCAGTATTTT; CDR3: CASSQKALAGGTDTQYF
J: TRBJ2-7; D: TRBD1; length: 15; V: TRBV11-2; size: once; DNA: TGTGCCAGCAGCACTCAGACAGGGAGTATCTACGAGCAGTACTTC; CDR3: CASSTQTGSIYEQYF
J: TRBJ2-7; D: .; length: 14; V: TRBV7-6; size: .; DNA: TGTGCCAGCAGCTCGCGGGACGGATACTACGAGCAGTACTTC; CDR3: CASSSRDGYYEQYF
J: TRBJ2-3; D: TRBD2; length: 19; V: TRBV9; size: .; DNA: TGTGCCAGCAGCCCGACCCTCCTAGCGGGGGGGAGAGTGACAGATACGCAGTATTTT; CDR3: CASSPTLLAGGRVTDTQYF
J: TRBJ1-2; D: TRBD1; length: 13; V: TRBV19; size: few; DNA: TGTGCCAGCGGGGACAGGGATAACTATGGCTACACCTTC; CDR3: CASGDRDNYGYTF
J: TRBJ1-5; D: TRBD1; length: 15; V: TRBV11-2; size: .; DNA: TGTGCCAGCAGCCCACAGGGGGCCGGGAATCAGCCCCAGCATTTT; CDR3: CASSPQGAGNQPQHF
J: TRBJ1-2; D: TRBD1; length: 15; V: TRBV5-1; size: .; DNA: TGCGCCAGCAGTGGCGACAGGGGGCCTAGATATGGCTACACCTTC; CDR3: CASSGDRGPRYGYTF
J: TRBJ2-1; D: TRBD2; length: 13; V: TRBV2; size: .; DNA: TGTGCCAGCCGGACTAGCCTAATAAATGAGCAGTTCTTC; CDR3: CASRTSLINEQFF
J: TRBJ2-3; D: TRBD2; length: 16; V: TRBV7-9; size: .; DNA: TGTGCCAGCAGCTTATACCTAGCGGGGGGGCCGGGTACGCAGTATTTT; CDR3: CASSLYLAGGPGTQYF
J: TRBJ2-7; D: TRBD1; length: 13; V: TRBV19; size: .; DNA: TGTGCCAGTAGTATTACAGGGGGCTACGAGCAGTACTTC; CDR3: CASSITGGYEQYF
J: TRBJ1-2; D: .; length: 14; V: TRBV9; size: .; DNA: TGTGCCAGCAGCGTAGATTCCCACAGCTATGGCTACACCTTC; CDR3: CASSVDSHSYGYTF
J: TRBJ2-3; D: TRBD2; length: 19; V: TRBV7-9; size: .; DNA: TGTGCCAGCAGCTTACCGGGACTAGCGGGGGGGACGTACACAGATACGCAGTATTTT; CDR3: CASSLPGLAGGTYTDTQYF
J: TRBJ1-3; D: .; length: 12; V: TRBV7-9; size: .; DNA: TGTGCCAGCAGCGTTCAGGGGAACACCATATATTTT; CDR3: CASSVQGNTIYF
J: TRBJ2-1; D: TRBD1; length: 14; V: TRBV6-5; size: .; DNA: TGTGCCAGCATTCCGGGACAGTCCTACAATGAGCAGTTCTTC; CDR3: CASIPGQSYNEQFF
J: TRBJ2-7; D: TRBD1; length: 15; V: TRBV7-8; size: .; DNA: TGTGCCAGCAGCTTAGCGGACAGGAGAAGCTACGAGCAGTACTTC; CDR3: CASSLADRRSYEQYF
J: TRBJ1-1; D: .; length: 14; V: TRBV3-1/TRBV3-2; size: .; DNA: TGTGCCAGCAGCCAAGATTCCAGGGCTACTGAAGCTTTCTTT; CDR3: CASSQDSRATEAFF
J: TRBJ2-7; D: .; length: 14; V: TRBV5-6; size: .; DNA: TGTGCCAGCAGCTTGTTCGCCGGTACCTACGAGCAGTACTTC; CDR3: CASSLFAGTYEQYF
J: TRBJ2-3; D: TRBD2; length: 17; V: TRBV5-1; size: .; DNA: TGCGCCAGCAGCTTGGGGGGACTAGCGGGACGCACGGATACGCAGTATTTT; CDR3: CASSLGGLAGRTDTQYF
J: TRBJ1-6; D: TRBD1; length: 17; V: TRBV5-1; size: few; DNA: TGCGCCAGCAGCATAACCGGGACAGGGGGCGGTAATTCACCCCTCCACTTT; CDR3: CASSITGTGGGNSPLHF
J: TRBJ1-3; D: .; length: 17; V: TRBV3-1/TRBV3-2; size: .; DNA: TGTGCCAGCAGCCAAGAGGGGGCTCGAGCGGCTGGAAACACCATATATTTT; CDR3: CASSQEGARAAGNTIYF
J: TRBJ1-5; D: .; length: 14; V: TRBV6-5; size: .; DNA: TGTGCCAGCAGTAACCAGGGGAGCAATCAGCCCCAGCATTTT; CDR3: CASSNQGSNQPQHF
J: TRBJ2-1; D: TRBD1; length: 15; V: TRBV19; size: .; DNA: TGTGCCAGTAGTATGACCGGGACAGGGGTATGGGAGCAGTTCTTC; CDR3: CASSMTGTGVWEQFF
J: TRBJ1-4; D: TRBD1; length: 16; V: TRBV7-8; size: once; DNA: TGTGCCAGCAGCCTGAGACGGACAGGGGATGGTGAAAAACTGTTTTTT; CDR3: CASSLRRTGDGEKLFF
J: TRBJ1-1; D: .; length: 15; V: TRBV19; size: .; DNA: TGTGCCACCCAAAGGATGGGGAGGGGAGACACTGAAGCTTTCTTT; CDR3: CATQRMGRGDTEAFF
J: TRBJ1-2; D: .; length: 14; V: TRBV7-2; size: .; DNA: TGTGCCAGCAGCTTAGTTCCAGGGAACTATGGCTACACCTTC; CDR3: CASSLVPGNYGYTF
J: TRBJ1-3; D: .; length: 15; V: TRBV14; size: .; DNA: TGTGCCAGCAGCCAAGGTTCGGGGTACGGAAACACCATATATTTT; CDR3: CASSQGSGYGNTIYF
J: TRBJ2-7; D: .; length: 13; V: TRBV12-3/TRBV12-4; size: .; DNA: TGTGCCAGCAGTCCCTCTGAGGTTTCCGAGCAGTACTTC; CDR3: CASSPSEVSEQYF
J: TRBJ2-1; D: TRBD1; length: 16; V: TRBV3-1/TRBV3-2; size: .; DNA: TGTGCCAGCAGCCAAGGACAGGGTCGGTCCTACAATGAGCAGTTCTTC; CDR3: CASSQGQGRSYNEQFF
J: TRBJ2-1; D: TRBD1; length: 12; V: TRBV19; size: .; DNA: TGTGCCAGTACCACGGGACAGGCACAGCAGTTCTTC; CDR3: CASTTGQAQQFF
J: TRBJ1-1; D: .; length: 13; V: TRBV19; size: few; DNA: TGTGCCAGTACTGGGTTAGGGGACACTGAAGCTTTCTTT; CDR3: CASTGLGDTEAFF
J: TRBJ1-2; D: TRBD1; length: 13; V: TRBV12-3/TRBV12-4; size: .; DNA: TGTGCCAGCAGCGCGGACAGGAGCTATGGCTACACCTTC; CDR3: CASSADRSYGYTF
J: TRBJ2-5; D: .; length: 15; V: TRBV7-2; size: once; DNA: TGTGCCAGCAGCTTATCGGGCGGAGGCCAAGAGACCCAGTACTTC; CDR3: CASSLSGGGQETQYF
J: TRBJ2-3; D: TRBD2; length: 15; V: TRBV7-3; size: .; DNA: TGTGCCAGCAGCTTAAGTGGCGGGGGTGGAGATACGCAGTATTTT; CDR3: CASSLSGGGGDTQYF
J: TRBJ1-2; D: .; length: 12; V: TRBV9; size: .; DNA: TGTGCCAGCAGCTCCTGGGAGGGAGGCTACACCTTC; CDR3: CASSSWEGGYTF
J: TRBJ1-2; D: .; length: 13; V: TRBV3-1/TRBV3-2; size: .; DNA: TGTGCCAGCAGCCAAGGGCGGTCCTATGGCTACACCTTC; CDR3: CASSQGRSYGYTF
J: TRBJ2-1; D: .; length: 12; V: TRBV5-8; size: .; DNA: TGTGCCAGCAGCTGGAGGGGTGTTGAGCAGTTCTTC; CDR3: CASSWRGVEQFF
J: TRBJ1-2; D: TRBD1; length: 13; V: TRBV7-9; size: .; DNA: TGTGCCAGCAGCTTACAGGGGGGCCATGGCTACACCTTC; CDR3: CASSLQGGHGYTF
J: TRBJ2-1; D: TRBD2; length: 16; V: TRBV5-1; size: few; DNA: TGCGCCAGCAGCCCTAGGACTAGCGGGGCCTCCAATGAGCAGTTCTTC; CDR3: CASSPRTSGASNEQFF
J: TRBJ1-1; D: .; length: 15; V: TRBV18; size: .; DNA: TGTGCCAGCTCACCACCAGAAGTAAGGGGCACTGAAGCTTTCTTT; CDR3: CASSPPEVRGTEAFF
J: TRBJ1-6; D: .; length: 13; V: TRBV12-3/TRBV12-4; size: few; DNA: TGTGCCAGCAAAGGAGGTGGGCGTTCACCCCTCCACTTT; CDR3: CASKGGGRSPLHF
J: TRBJ2-7; D: .; length: 12; V: TRBV11-1; size: .; DNA: TGTGCCAGCAGCCTTACACCCTACGAGCAGTACTTC; CDR3: CASSLTPYEQYF
J: TRBJ2-3; D: .; length: 17; V: TRBV7-2; size: .; DNA: TGTGCCAGCAGCTTTAGAGGTGGGGGGTCGGCCTTGAATACGCAGTATTTT; CDR3: CASSFRGGGSALNTQYF
J: TRBJ2-5; D: .; length: 15; V: TRBV5-6; size: .; DNA: TGTGCCAGCAGCTTGGCCGCTAGGAATCAAGAGACCCAGTACTTC; CDR3: CASSLAARNQETQYF
J: TRBJ1-4; D: TRBD1; length: 13; V: TRBV6-5; size: .; DNA: TGTGCCAGCAGCAGTCAGGGGGCGGAAAAACTGTTTTTT; CDR3: CASSSQGAEKLFF
J: TRBJ1-2; D: .; length: 13; V: TRBV7-8; size: once; DNA: TGTGCCAGCAGCTTAGGACAGAACTATGGCTACACCTTC; CDR3: CASSLGQNYGYTF
J: TRBJ1-6; D: .; length: 12; V: TRBV12-3/TRBV12-4; size: .; DNA: TGTGCCAGCACCCTATCAAATTCACCCCTCCACTTT; CDR3: CASTLSNSPLHF
J: TRBJ1-2; D: .; length: 14; V: TRBV9; size: .; DNA: TGTGCCAGCAGCGTTGGCGGCCGGCCCTATGGCTACACCTTC; CDR3: CASSVGGRPYGYTF